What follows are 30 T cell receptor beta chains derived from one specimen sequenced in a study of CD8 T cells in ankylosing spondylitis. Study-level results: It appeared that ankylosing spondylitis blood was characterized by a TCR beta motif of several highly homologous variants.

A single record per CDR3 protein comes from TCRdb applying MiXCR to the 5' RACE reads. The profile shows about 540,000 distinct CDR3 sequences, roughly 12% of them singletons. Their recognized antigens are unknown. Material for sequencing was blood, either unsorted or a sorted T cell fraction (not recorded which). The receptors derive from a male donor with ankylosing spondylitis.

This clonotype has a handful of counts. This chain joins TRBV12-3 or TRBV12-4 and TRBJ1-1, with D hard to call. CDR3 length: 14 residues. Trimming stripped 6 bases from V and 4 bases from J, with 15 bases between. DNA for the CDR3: TGTGCCAGCAGCTATCGGACCACTGGCACTGAAGCTTTCTTT. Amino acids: CASSYRTTGTEAFF.

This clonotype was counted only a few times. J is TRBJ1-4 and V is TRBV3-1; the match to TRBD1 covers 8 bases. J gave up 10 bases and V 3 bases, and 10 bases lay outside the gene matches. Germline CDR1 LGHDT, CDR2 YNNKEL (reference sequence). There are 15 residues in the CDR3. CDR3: CASSHTQGVEGKLFF. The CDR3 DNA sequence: TGTGCCAGCAGCCATACACAGGGGGTAGAGGGAAAACTGTTTTTT.

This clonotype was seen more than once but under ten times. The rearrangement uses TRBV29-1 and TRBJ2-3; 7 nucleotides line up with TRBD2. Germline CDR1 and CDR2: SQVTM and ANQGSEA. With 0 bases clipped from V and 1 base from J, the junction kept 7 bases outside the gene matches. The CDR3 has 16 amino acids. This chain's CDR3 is CSVEDQAGRGTDTQYF. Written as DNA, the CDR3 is TGCAGCGTTGAAGACCAAGCGGGACGGGGCACAGATACGCAGTATTTT.

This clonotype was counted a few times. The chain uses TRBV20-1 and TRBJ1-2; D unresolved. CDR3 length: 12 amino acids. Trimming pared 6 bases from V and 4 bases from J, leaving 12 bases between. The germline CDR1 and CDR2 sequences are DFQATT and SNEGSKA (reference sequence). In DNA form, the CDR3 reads TGCAGTGCCGGGAAGGGATTCTATGGCTACACCTTC. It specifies CSAGKGFYGYTF.

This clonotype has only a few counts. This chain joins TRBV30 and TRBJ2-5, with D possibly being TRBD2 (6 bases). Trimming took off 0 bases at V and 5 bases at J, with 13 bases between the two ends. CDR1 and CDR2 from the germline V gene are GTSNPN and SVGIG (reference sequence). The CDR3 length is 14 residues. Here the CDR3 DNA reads TGTGCCTGGAGTGTTGGGGGGTTGGGCGAGACCCAGTACTTC. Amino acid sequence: CAWSVGGLGETQYF.

CDR3 DNA sequence: TGCGCCAGCAGCTTGGTGGGGAGCGGGAGTGGGAAGACCCAGTACTTC. The encoded protein is CASSLVGSGSGKTQYF. The chain is built from TRBV5-1 and TRBJ2-5, with 8 bases aligning to TRBD2. The trim removed 0 bases at V and 6 bases at J, leaving 10 bases unmatched. Per germline, CDR1 SGHRS and CDR2 YFSETQ. The CDR3 extends over 16 amino acids.

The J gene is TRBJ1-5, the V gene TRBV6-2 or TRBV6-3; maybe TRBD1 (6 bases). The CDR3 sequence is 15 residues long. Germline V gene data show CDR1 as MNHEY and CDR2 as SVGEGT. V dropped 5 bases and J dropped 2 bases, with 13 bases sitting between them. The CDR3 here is CASSTLHRGNQPQHF. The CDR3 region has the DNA TGTGCCAGCAGTACCCTACACAGGGGCAATCAGCCCCAGCATTTT.

For the CDR3, the DNA is TGTGCCAGCAGCTCCGTCGCAGGGCCTACCTACGAGCAGTACTTC. Its protein is CASSSVAGPTYEQYF. This chain links TRBV7-6 with TRBJ2-7; D may be TRBD1 (5 bases). CDR1 is SGHVS, CDR2 FNYEAQ, per germline. The CDR3 spans 15 residues. The V end was cut by 4 bases, the J end by 2 bases, with 15 bases between.

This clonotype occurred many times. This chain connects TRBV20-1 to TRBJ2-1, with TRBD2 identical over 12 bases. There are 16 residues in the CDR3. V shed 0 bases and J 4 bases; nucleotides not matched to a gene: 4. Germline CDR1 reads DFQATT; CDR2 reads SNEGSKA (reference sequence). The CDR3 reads CSARELAGGPYNEQFF. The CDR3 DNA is TGCAGTGCTAGAGAACTAGCGGGAGGACCATACAATGAGCAGTTCTTC.

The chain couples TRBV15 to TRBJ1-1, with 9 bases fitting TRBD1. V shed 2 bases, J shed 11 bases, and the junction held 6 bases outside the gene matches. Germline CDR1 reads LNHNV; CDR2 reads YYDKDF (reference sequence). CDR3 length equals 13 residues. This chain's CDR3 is CATSRLQGAGAFF. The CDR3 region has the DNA TGTGCCACCAGCAGATTACAGGGGGCGGGTGCTTTCTTT.

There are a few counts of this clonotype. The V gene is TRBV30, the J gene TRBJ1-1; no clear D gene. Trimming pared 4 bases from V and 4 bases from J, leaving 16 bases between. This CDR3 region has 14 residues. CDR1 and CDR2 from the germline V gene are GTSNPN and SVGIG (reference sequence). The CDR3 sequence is CAWTKLSAATEAFF. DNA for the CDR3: TGTGCCTGGACGAAGCTTAGTGCGGCCACTGAAGCTTTCTTT.

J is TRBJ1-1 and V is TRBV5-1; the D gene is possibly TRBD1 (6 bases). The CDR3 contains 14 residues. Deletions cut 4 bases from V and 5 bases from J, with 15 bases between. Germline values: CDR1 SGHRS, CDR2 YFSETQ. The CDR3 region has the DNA TGCGCCAGCAGCGCGGCAGGGGTGGGGACTGAAGCTTTCTTT. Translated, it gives CASSAAGVGTEAFF. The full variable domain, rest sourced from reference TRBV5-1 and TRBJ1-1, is KAGVTQTPRYLIKTRGQQVTLSCSPISGHRSVSWYQQTPGQGLQFLFEYFSETQRNKGNFPGRFSGRQFSNSRSEMNVSTLELGDSALYLCASSAAGVGTEAFFGQGTRLTVV.

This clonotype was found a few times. CDR3 coding DNA: TGTGCCAGCAGTTTTGCTAGCTCGGGCAATGAGCAGTTCTTC. It codes for CASSFASSGNEQFF. V usage is TRBV12-3 or TRBV12-4 and J usage is TRBJ2-1; D perhaps matches TRBD2 (5 bases). Trimming removed 3 bases from V and 6 bases from J, with 12 bases in between. This CDR3 spans 14 amino acids.

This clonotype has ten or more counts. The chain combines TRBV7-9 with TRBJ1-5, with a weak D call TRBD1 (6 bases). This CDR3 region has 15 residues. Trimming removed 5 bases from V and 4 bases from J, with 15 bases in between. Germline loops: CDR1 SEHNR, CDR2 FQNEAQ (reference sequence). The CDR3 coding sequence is TGTGCCAGCAGCGCTACAGGGAATCGGAATCAGCCCCAGCATTTT. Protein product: CASSATGNRNQPQHF.

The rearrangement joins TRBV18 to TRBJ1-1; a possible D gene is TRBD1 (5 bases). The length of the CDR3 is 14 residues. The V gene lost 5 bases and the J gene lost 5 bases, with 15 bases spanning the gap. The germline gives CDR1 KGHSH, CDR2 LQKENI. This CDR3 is CASSSTVGVTEAFF. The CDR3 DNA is TGTGCCAGCTCATCGACAGTAGGTGTAACTGAAGCTTTCTTT.

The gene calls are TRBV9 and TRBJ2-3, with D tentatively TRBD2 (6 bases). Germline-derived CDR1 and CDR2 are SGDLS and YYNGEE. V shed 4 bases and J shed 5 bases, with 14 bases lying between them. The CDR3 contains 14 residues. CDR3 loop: CASSPYRGLDTQYF. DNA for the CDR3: TGTGCCAGCAGCCCATACCGGGGGTTAGATACGCAGTATTTT.

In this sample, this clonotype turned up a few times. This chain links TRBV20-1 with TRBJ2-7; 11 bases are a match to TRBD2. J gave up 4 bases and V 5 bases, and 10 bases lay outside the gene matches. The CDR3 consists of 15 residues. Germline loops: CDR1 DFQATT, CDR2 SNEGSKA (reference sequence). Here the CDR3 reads CSARPASGRRYEQYF. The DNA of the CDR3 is TGCAGTGCTCGGCCGGCTAGCGGGAGGAGGTACGAGCAGTACTTC.

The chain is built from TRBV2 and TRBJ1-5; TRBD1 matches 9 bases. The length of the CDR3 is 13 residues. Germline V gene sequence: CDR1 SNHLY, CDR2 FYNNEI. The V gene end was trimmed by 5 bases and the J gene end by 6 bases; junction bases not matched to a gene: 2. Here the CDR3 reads CASSTGGSQPQHF. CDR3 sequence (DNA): TGTGCCAGCAGTACAGGGGGCAGTCAGCCCCAGCATTTT.

In DNA form, the CDR3 reads TGTGCCAGCAGCCAACGGGGACAGATCTATGGCTACACCTTC. This translates into CASSQRGQIYGYTF. The chain couples TRBV16 to TRBJ1-2; 7 nucleotides align to TRBD1. The CDR3 has 14 residues. V was clipped by 2 bases and J by 4 bases; unmatched bases: 4. CDR1 and CDR2 (germline): KGHSY, FQNENV.

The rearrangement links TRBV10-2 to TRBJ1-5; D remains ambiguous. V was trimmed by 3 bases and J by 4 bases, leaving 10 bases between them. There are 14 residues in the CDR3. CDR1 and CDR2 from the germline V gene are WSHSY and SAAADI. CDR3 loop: CASSDRAFNQPQHF. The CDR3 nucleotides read TGCGCCAGCAGTGATCGGGCCTTTAATCAGCCCCAGCATTTT.

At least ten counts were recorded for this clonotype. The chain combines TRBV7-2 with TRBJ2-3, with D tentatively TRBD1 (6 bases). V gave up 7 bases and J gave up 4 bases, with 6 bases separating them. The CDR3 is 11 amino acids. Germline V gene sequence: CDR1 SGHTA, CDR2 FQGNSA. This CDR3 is CASNRADTQYF. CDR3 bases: TGTGCCAGCAACAGGGCAGATACGCAGTATTTT.

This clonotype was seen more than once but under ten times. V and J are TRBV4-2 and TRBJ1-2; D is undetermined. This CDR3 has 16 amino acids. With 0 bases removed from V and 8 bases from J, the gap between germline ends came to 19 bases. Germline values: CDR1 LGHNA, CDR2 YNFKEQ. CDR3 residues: CASSQDWGSTFEGYTF. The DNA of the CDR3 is TGTGCCAGCAGCCAAGATTGGGGAAGTACGTTTGAGGGCTACACCTTC.

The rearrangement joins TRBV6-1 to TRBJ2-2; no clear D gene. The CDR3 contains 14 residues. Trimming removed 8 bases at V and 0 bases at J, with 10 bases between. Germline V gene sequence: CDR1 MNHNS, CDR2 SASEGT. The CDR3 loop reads CASARAPNTGELFF. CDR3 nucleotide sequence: TGTGCCAGCGCAAGGGCGCCGAACACCGGGGAGCTGTTTTTT.

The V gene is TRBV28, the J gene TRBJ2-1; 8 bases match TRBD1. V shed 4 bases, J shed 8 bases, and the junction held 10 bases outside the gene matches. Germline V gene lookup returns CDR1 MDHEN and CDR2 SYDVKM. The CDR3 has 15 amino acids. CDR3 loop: CASSWTGTAKDEQFF. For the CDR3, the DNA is TGTGCCAGCAGTTGGACAGGGACGGCGAAGGATGAGCAGTTCTTC.

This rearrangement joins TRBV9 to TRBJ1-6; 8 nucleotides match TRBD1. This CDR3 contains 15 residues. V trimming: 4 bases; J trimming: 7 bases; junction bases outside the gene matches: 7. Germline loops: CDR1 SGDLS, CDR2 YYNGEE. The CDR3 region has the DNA TGTGCCAGCAGCTTATGGACAGGGCTGAATTCACCCCTCCACTTT. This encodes CASSLWTGLNSPLHF.

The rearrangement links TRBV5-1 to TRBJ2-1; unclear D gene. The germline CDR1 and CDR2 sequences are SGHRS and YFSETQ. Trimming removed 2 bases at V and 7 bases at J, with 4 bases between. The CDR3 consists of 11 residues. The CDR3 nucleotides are TGCGCCAGCAGCTTATGGAATGAGCAGTTCTTC. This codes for CASSLWNEQFF.

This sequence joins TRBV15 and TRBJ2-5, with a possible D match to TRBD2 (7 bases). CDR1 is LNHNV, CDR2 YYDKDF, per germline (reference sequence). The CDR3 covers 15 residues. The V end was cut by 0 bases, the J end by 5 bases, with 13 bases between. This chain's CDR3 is CATSRDGGGSETQYF. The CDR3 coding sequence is TGTGCCACCAGCAGAGATGGGGGGGGCTCTGAGACCCAGTACTTC. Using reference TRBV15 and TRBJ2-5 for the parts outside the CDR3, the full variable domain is DAMVIQNPRYQVTQFGKPVTLSCSQTLNHNVMYWYQQKSSQAPKLLFHYYDKDFNNEADTPDNFQSRRPNTSFCFLDIRSPGLGDTAMYLCATSRDGGGSETQYFGPGTRLLVL.

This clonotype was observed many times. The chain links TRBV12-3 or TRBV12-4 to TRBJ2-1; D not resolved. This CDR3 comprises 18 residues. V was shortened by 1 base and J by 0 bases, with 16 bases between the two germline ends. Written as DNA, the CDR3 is TGTGCCAGCAGTTTAGAAAGGTTCGCCGGAAGCTCCTACAATGAGCAGTTCTTC. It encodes CASSLERFAGSSYNEQFF.

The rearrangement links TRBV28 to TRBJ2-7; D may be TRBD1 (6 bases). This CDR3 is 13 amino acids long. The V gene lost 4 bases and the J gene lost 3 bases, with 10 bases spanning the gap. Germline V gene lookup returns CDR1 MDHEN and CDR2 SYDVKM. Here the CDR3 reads CASSSGANYEQYV. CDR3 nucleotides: TGTGCCAGCAGTTCAGGGGCTAACTACGAGCAGTACGTC.

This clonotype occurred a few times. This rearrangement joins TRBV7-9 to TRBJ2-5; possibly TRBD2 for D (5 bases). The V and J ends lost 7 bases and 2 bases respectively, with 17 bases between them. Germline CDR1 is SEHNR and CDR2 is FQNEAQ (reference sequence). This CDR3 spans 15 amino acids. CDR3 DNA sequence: TGTGCCAGCACCACCTCGGCTGGCGGGCAAGAGACCCAGTACTTC. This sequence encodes CASTTSAGGQETQYF.